Listed here are 9 T cell receptor beta chains from one sample, sequenced in a study of T cell changes during pregnancy in multiple sclerosis. TCRdb keeps only in-frame clones here, not all; method: immunoSEQ multiplex PCR. The table has some 39,000 clones, about nine tenths seen once. This specimen was CD4+ T cells from peripheral blood mononuclear cells, taken in the third trimester of pregnancy. The receptors originated from a female donor in good health, enrolled as a control in a pregnancy study.

V usage is TRBV19 and J usage is TRBJ2-1, with D maybe TRBD2 (6 bases). V was trimmed by 7 bases and J by 7 bases, leaving 20 bases between them. CDR1 LNHDA and CDR2 SQIVND come from the germline V gene (reference sequence). CDR3 length equals 15 residues. The CDR3 is CASMPLASLGNEQFF. DNA of the CDR3: TGTGCCAGTATGCCGCTAGCGTCTCTGGGTAATGAGCAGTTCTTC.

The chain links TRBV27 to TRBJ2-6; D is possibly TRBD2 (5 bases). The CDR3 consists of 13 residues. Germline CDR1 and CDR2: MNHEY and SMNVEV (reference sequence). V dropped 9 bases and J dropped 4 bases, with 10 bases sitting between them. The CDR3 DNA reads as TGTGCCAGTAGGAGGCCCGGGGCCAACGTCCTGACTTTC. It translates to CASRRPGANVLTF.

The chain combines TRBV11-3 with TRBJ2-2; D unclear. Germline V gene sequence: CDR1 SGHNT, CDR2 YENEEA. The CDR3 contains 13 residues. The V end was cut by 0 bases, the J end by 8 bases, with 7 bases between. The CDR3 sequence is CASSLDPRGELFF. The CDR3 DNA follows: TGTGCCAGCAGCTTAGATCCCCGGGGGGAGCTGTTTTTT.

The V gene is TRBV9, the J gene TRBJ2-5; D is uncertain. CDR1 and CDR2 (germline): SGDLS, YYNGEE. Trimming took 0 bases from V and 1 from J, leaving 4 bases between them. The CDR3 runs 13 residues. CDR3 loop: CASSVGAQETQYF. The CDR3 region has the DNA TGTGCCAGCAGCGTAGGGGCCCAAGAGACCCAGTACTTC.

The rearrangement uses TRBV7-3 and TRBJ2-7, with a weak D call TRBD1 (5 bases). V lost 1 base to trimming and J lost 6 bases, with 13 bases between them. There are 14 residues in the CDR3. Germline-derived CDR1 and CDR2 are SGHTA and FQGTGA. The DNA of the CDR3 is TGTGCCAGCAGCTTAAGTGTGACAGTGGGCGAGCAGTACTTC. Amino acid sequence: CASSLSVTVGEQYF.

V and J are TRBV6-6 and TRBJ2-3; 8 bases match TRBD2. The CDR3 loop spans 14 amino acids. Germline V CDR1 and CDR2: MNHNY, SVGAGI (reference sequence). V gave up 6 bases and J gave up 6 bases; unmatched junction bases: 8. CDR3 bases: TGTGCCAGCAGGCGACGACTAGCGTCGGATACGCAGTATTTT. Protein product: CASRRRLASDTQYF.

The V call is TRBV6-6, the J call TRBJ2-5; 16 bases are a match to TRBD2. This CDR3 has 15 residues. Germline-derived CDR1 and CDR2 are MNHNY and SVGAGI (reference sequence). The V and J ends lost 6 bases and 2 bases, in that order; junction bases with no gene match: 0. This CDR3 reads CASRGLAGGQETQYF. The CDR3 nucleotides read TGTGCCAGCAGGGGACTAGCGGGGGGGCAAGAGACCCAGTACTTC.

This clone was seen more than once but under ten times. The chain links TRBV5-1 to TRBJ2-2, with D unresolved. Germline CDR1 reads SGHRS; CDR2 reads YFSETQ. V gave up 1 base and J gave up 5 bases, with 6 bases separating them. CDR3 size: 13 residues. This CDR3 reads CASSLSQTGELFF. As DNA, the CDR3 is TGCGCCAGCAGCTTGTCCCAGACCGGGGAGCTGTTTTTT.

CDR3 sequence reads: CASSTTGGGTYEQYF. The CDR3 nucleotides are TGTGCCAGCAGTACTACAGGGGGGGGGACTTACGAGCAGTACTTC. The chain is built from TRBV28 and TRBJ2-7; a possible D gene is TRBD1 (8 bases). Trimming removed 5 bases at V and 4 bases at J, with 18 bases between. Germline lookup yields CDR1 MDHEN and CDR2 SYDVKM. CDR3 length: 15 amino acids.